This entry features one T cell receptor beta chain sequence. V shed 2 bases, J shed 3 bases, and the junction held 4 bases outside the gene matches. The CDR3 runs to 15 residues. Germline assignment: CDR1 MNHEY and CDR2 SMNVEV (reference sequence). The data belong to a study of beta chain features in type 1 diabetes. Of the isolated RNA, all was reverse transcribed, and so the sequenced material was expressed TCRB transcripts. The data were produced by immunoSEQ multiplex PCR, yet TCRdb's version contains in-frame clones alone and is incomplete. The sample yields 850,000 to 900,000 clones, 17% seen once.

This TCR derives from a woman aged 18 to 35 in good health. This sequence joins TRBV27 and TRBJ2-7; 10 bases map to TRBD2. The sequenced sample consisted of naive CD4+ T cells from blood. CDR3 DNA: TGTGCCAGCAGTTTACTAGCGGGAGACGACTACGAGCAGTACTTC. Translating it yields CASSLLAGDDYEQYF.